The TCR beta chain under discussion was sequenced for a study of T cell responses to AZD1222 COVID-19 vaccine. Some clones are missing from TCRdb's copy, which holds only in-frame ones; the method was immunoSEQ multiplex PCR. Of 110,000 to 150,000 clones in the sample, approximately 92% were seen once. V shed 7 bases and J 6 bases; nucleotides not matched to a gene: 7. From germline, CDR1 is KGHDR and CDR2 SFDVKD. This CDR3 comprises 14 residues. The sample in question was peripheral blood, obtained on day 0 of AZD1222 vaccination. The clonotype comes from an adult in good health. This rearrangement joins TRBV24-1 to TRBJ1-1, with 10 bases aligning to TRBD1. The CDR3 spells CATSGTGEEAEAFF. The CDR3 DNA is TGTGCCACCAGCGGGACAGGGGAAGAGGCTGAAGCTTTCTTT.